This T cell receptor (beta chain) was identified during a study of regulatory T cells in long-lasting Graves disease. V lost 3 bases, J lost 0 bases, and 21 bases lay in between. The CDR3 has 17 residues. The V gene's germline CDR1 is DFQATT and CDR2 SNEGSKA (reference sequence). In building TCR beta libraries, iRepertoire HTBI primers were used together with Arm-PCR of CDR3 regions. TCRdb used MiXCR to reprocess the multiplex PCR reads, holding one entry per CDR3 protein. The table lists 680,000 or so distinct CDR3 sequences, less than 20% of them singletons. Stated time point: newly diagnosed GD, antithyroid drugs for less than 3 months. Extracted RNA from PBMCs served as the source of the TCR library. A further study also used this sample, focusing on T cells in Graves' hyperthyroidism and ophthalmopathy.

The starting material was peripheral blood mononuclear cells (PBMCs), obtained at new diagnosis, from a patient treated with antithyroid drugs. The J gene is TRBJ2-7, the V gene TRBV20-1; the D is unclear. The origin of this receptor is a young woman with Graves disease. Here the CDR3 reads CSARASEQSISSYEQYF. In DNA, the CDR3 is TGCAGTGCTAGGGCGTCAGAGCAAAGCATCAGCTCCTACGAGCAGTACTTC.